The subject of this entry is one T cell receptor beta chain. Its antigen is not identified. The data belong to a study of identifying expanded T cells in peripheral blood. Broader study findings: Across healthy donors, higher total template counts meant significantly greater two-week count variance. Over around two and four weeks, about 15 and 19 clones changed, versus roughly 1.1 between replicates.

Per the germline V gene, CDR1 is SGHNT and CDR2 is YYREEE (reference sequence). V lost 4 bases and J 0 bases, leaving 8 bases between the germline ends. The CDR3 is 14 residues long. Collection occurred without any documented infections or immune events in donors. Only in-frame clones appear in the TCRdb table, and some are missing; sequencing was by immunoSEQ multiplex PCR. The data contain 70,000 to 95,000 clones, roughly 90% of them seen just once; the ten biggest clones take up 3.5% to 4.5%. J is TRBJ1-3 and V is TRBV5-4; possibly TRBD1 for D (6 bases). The source of this sequence is a person between 18 and 69 years old in good health. What was sequenced was blood. The CDR3: CASSPGHSGNTIYF. CDR3 coding DNA: TGTGCCAGCAGCCCGGGACACTCTGGAAACACCATATATTTT.